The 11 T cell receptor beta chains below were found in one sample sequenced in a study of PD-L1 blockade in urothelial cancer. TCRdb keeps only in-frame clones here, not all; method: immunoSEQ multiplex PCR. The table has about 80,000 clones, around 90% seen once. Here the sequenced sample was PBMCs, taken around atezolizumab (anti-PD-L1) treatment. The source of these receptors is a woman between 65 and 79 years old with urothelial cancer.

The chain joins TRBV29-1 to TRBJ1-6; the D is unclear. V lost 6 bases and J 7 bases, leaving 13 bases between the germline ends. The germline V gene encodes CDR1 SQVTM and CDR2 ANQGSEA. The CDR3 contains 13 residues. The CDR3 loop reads CSVRADRNSPLHF. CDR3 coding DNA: TGCAGCGTGCGGGCCGATCGCAATTCACCCCTCCACTTT.

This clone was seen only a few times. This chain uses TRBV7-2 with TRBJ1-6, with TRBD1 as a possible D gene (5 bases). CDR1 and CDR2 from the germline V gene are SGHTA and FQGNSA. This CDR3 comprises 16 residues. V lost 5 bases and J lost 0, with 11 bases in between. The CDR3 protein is CASSQGVSSYNSPLHF. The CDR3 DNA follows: TGTGCCAGCAGCCAAGGGGTTAGCTCCTATAATTCACCCCTCCACTTT.

The CDR3 reads CASSYPGTGADTQYF. CDR3 bases: TGTGCCAGCAGCTACCCCGGGACAGGGGCCGATACGCAGTATTTT. V is TRBV7-2 and J is TRBJ2-3; the match to TRBD1 covers 10 bases. CDR1 is SGHTA and CDR2 is FQGNSA in the germline V gene. The CDR3 consists of 15 residues. Unmatched junction bases numbered 7, after V lost 4 bases and J lost 6 bases.

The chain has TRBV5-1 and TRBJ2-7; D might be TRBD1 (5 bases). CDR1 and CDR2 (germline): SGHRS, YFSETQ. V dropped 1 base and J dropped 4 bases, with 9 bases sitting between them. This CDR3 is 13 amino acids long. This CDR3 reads CASSLFDRYEQYF. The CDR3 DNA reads TGCGCCAGCAGCTTGTTTGACAGATACGAGCAGTACTTC. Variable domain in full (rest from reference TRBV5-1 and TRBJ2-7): KAGVTQTPRYLIKTRGQQVTLSCSPISGHRSVSWYQQTPGQGLQFLFEYFSETQRNKGNFPGRFSGRQFSNSRSEMNVSTLELGDSALYLCASSLFDRYEQYFGPGTRLTVT.

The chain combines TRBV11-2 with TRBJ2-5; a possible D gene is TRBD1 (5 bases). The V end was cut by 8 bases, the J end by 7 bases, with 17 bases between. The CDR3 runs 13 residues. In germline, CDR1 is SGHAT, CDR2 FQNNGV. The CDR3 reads CASEFDRRGTQYF. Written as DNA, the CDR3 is TGTGCCAGCGAGTTTGACAGAAGGGGGACCCAGTACTTC.

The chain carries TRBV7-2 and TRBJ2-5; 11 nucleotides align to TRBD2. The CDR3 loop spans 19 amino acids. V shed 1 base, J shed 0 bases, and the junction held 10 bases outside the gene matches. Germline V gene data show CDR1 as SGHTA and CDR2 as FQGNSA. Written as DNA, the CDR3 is TGTGCCAGCAGCTTAGTCGGTCTAGCGGGGGGCACGTACCAAGAGACCCAGTACTTC. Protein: CASSLVGLAGGTYQETQYF. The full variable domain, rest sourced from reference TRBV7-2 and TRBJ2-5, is GAGVSQSPSNKVTEKGKDVELRCDPISGHTALYWYRQSLGQGLEFLIYFQGNSAPDKSGLPSDRFSAERTGGSVSTLTIQRTQQEDSAVYLCASSLVGLAGGTYQETQYFGPGTRLLVL.

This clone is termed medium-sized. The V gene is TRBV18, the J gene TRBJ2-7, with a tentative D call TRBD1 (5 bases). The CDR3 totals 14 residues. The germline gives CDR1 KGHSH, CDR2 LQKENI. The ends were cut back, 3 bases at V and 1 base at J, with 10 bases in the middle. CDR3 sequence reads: CASSPAQGSYEQYF. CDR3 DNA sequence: TGTGCCAGCTCACCGGCCCAGGGATCCTACGAGCAGTACTTC.

In nucleotides, the CDR3 is TGTGCCAGCAGCCCTCCGCGGGAAGGGAACAATGAGCAGTTCTTC. Translation gives CASSPPREGNNEQFF. The rearrangement links TRBV5-4 to TRBJ2-1; tentatively, D is TRBD2 (6 bases). The CDR3 runs 15 residues. Looked up from germline, CDR1 is SGHNT and CDR2 is YYREEE (reference sequence). The V and J ends lost 4 bases and 5 bases respectively, with 16 bases between them.

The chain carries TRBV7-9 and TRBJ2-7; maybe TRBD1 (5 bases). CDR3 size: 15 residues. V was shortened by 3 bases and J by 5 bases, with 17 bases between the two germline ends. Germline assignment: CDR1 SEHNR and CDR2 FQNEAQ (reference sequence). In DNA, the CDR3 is TGTGCCAGCAGCTTCTCGACAGCCTCTGGGAACGAGCAGTACTTC. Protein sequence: CASSFSTASGNEQYF.

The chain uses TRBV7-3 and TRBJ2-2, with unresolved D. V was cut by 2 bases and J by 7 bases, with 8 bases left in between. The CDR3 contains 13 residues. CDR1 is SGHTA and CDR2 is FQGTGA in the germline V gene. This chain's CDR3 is CASSLSSLGELFF. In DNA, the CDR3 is TGTGCCAGCAGCTTATCTTCCCTCGGGGAGCTGTTTTTT. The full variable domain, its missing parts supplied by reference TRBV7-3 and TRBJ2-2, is GAGVSQTPSNKVTEKGKYVELRCDPISGHTALYWYRQSLGQGPEFLIYFQGTGAADDSGLPNDRFFAVRPEGSVSTLKIQRTERGDSAVYLCASSLSSLGELFFGEGSRLTVL.

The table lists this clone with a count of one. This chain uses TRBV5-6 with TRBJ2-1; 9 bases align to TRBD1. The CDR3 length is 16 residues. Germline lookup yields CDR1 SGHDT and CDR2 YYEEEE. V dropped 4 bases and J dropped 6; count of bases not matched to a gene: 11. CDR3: CASSLDFGTGINEQFF. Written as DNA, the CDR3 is TGTGCCAGCAGCCTGGATTTCGGGACAGGGATCAATGAGCAGTTCTTC.